A selection of T cell receptor beta chains follows, all from one sample in a study of identical twins. TCRdb used MiXCR to reprocess the 5' RACE reads, holding one entry per CDR3 protein. The sample has 700,000 to 950,000 distinct CDR3 sequences, 12% seen once. These data were also filed under a second study, of yellow fever vaccine responses in identical twins.

The sequencing input was PBMCs. Receptor source: a woman between 18 and 29 years old in good health. Each CDR3 is given with its conserved first and last residue. D genes are given only for firm matches. Where a row states a size, it is once, few, many or the class of an expanded clone; other rows omit it.

DNA,CDR3,length,V,D,size,J
TGTGCCAGCAGCCCGGAAGCGGGAAACTACAATGAGCAGTTCTTC,CASSPEAGNYNEQFF,15,TRBV11-2,TRBD2,few,TRBJ2-1
TGCAGTGCTGGGGGTGGGGTAAACTATAATTCACCCCTCCACTTT,CSAGGGVNYNSPLHF,15,TRBV20-1,.,.,TRBJ1-6
TGTGCCAGCACTTGGGTTGGCGGGGGGGCTGAGACCCAGTACTTC,CASTWVGGGAETQYF,15,TRBV25-1,TRBD2,.,TRBJ2-5
TGCGCCAGCAGCCTAACCGGGACTGGAGCGGGGCTGGGCACCTACGAGCAGTACTTC,CASSLTGTGAGLGTYEQYF,19,TRBV5-1,TRBD2,.,TRBJ2-7
TGTGCCAGCAGCCCCAGGGGGCGGAGCACCGGGGAGCTGTTTTTT,CASSPRGRSTGELFF,15,TRBV27,TRBD1,.,TRBJ2-2
TGTGCCCACAGGAGCCCGGGGCAGACCCAGTACTTC,CAHRSPGQTQYF,12,TRBV28,.,.,TRBJ2-5
TGTGCCAGCAGTCATGGAAGGGGCTATGGCTACACCTTC,CASSHGRGYGYTF,13,TRBV12-3/TRBV12-4,.,many,TRBJ1-2
TGTGCCAGCAGCTTAGGGACTAGCGGCCTCCCCTACGAGCAGTACTTC,CASSLGTSGLPYEQYF,16,TRBV7-8,TRBD2,.,TRBJ2-7
TGCGCCAGCAGCTTGGACGGACAGCCTGCGGGCTACACCTTC,CASSLDGQPAGYTF,14,TRBV5-1,.,few,TRBJ1-2
TGTGCCAGCAGCCCTACAGCTAGCGGGGGCTATGAGCAGTTCTTC,CASSPTASGGYEQFF,15,TRBV28,TRBD2,many,TRBJ2-1
TGTGCCAGCAGGACCCCGGGGGGTGGAAGCTCCTACAATGAGCAGTTCTTC,CASRTPGGGSSYNEQFF,17,TRBV2,TRBD2,.,TRBJ2-1
TGCAGTGCTACTAATTTGGACAGGGTGGCGAATGAGCAGTTCTTC,CSATNLDRVANEQFF,15,TRBV20-1,TRBD1,few,TRBJ2-1
TGTGCCAGCAGCCAAAAGGTCTGGCGGGGGGGCGGCAAAGAGACCCAGTACTTC,CASSQKVWRGGGKETQYF,18,TRBV3-1,TRBD2,.,TRBJ2-5
TGTGCCGTACTGCCGGGACAGGGGCGTAATGAGCAGTTCTTC,CAVLPGQGRNEQFF,14,TRBV28,TRBD1,many,TRBJ2-1
TGTGCCAGCAGGCCGTCCCATCGAGGACTAGCGGCCGATGTGGGGGAGACCCAGTACTTC,CASRPSHRGLAADVGETQYF,20,TRBV4-2,TRBD2,few,TRBJ2-5
TGTGCCAGCAGCTTAAATCCGCGAGGCACAGATACGCAGTATTTT,CASSLNPRGTDTQYF,15,TRBV7-2,.,.,TRBJ2-3
TGTGCCAGTAGGGCCACAGGGGGCGTCTATGGCTACACCTTC,CASRATGGVYGYTF,14,TRBV19,TRBD1,few,TRBJ1-2
TGTGCCAGCAGTTTGTCTGGGTCTTATCAGCCCCAGCATTTT,CASSLSGSYQPQHF,14,TRBV12-3/TRBV12-4,.,.,TRBJ1-5
TGCGCCAGCAGCTTTCCTAGCGGGAGCTACGGGCCCACCGGGGAGCTGTTTTTT,CASSFPSGSYGPTGELFF,18,TRBV5-1,TRBD2,many,TRBJ2-2
TGTGCCAGCAGCCAGGGACTAGCCAATGAGCAGTTCTTC,CASSQGLANEQFF,13,TRBV3-1,TRBD2,.,TRBJ2-1
TGTGCCAGCAGTATAGGGGACAGCCGAGGCCTCTCCGAGCAGTTCTTC,CASSIGDSRGLSEQFF,16,TRBV27,TRBD1,few,TRBJ2-1
TGTGCCATCAGTGAGATACAGGGGACCACTGAAGCTTTCTTT,CAISEIQGTTEAFF,14,TRBV10-3,TRBD1,few,TRBJ1-1
TGTGCCAGCAGCTCCCAGACCGAAAACATTCAGTACTTC,CASSSQTENIQYF,13,TRBV7-9,.,.,TRBJ2-4
TGCGCCAGCAGCCAAGAAGGATTAGCGGGGCTCGCAGATACGCAGTATTTT,CASSQEGLAGLADTQYF,17,TRBV4-1,TRBD2,few,TRBJ2-3
TGTGCCAGCAGTCCGAGGGGGGAGCCCACAGATACGCAGTATTTT,CASSPRGEPTDTQYF,15,TRBV28,.,.,TRBJ2-3
TGCGCCAGCAGTGAGTACGGGGGACGCACAGATACGCAGTATTTT,CASSEYGGRTDTQYF,15,TRBV10-1,.,.,TRBJ2-3
TGCAGTGCTAGAGATCCCCTGGGATCCTACAATGAGCAGTTCTTC,CSARDPLGSYNEQFF,15,TRBV20-1,.,.,TRBJ2-1
TGTGCCAGCAGTTATAGTCGATATTATGGCTACACCTTC,CASSYSRYYGYTF,13,TRBV6-5,.,many,TRBJ1-2
TGTGCCAGCAGCTTATGGGCGGGAGACCGAAATGAGCAGTTCTTC,CASSLWAGDRNEQFF,15,TRBV7-2,TRBD2,few,TRBJ2-1
TGTGCCATCACAGATTCTAGCGGGGTGTACAATGAGCAGTTCTTC,CAITDSSGVYNEQFF,15,TRBV10-3,TRBD2,.,TRBJ2-1
TGTGCCAGCAGCCAAGAAGGCCCTGCCCGAGAGACCCAGTACTTC,CASSQEGPARETQYF,15,TRBV4-2,.,many,TRBJ2-5
TGTGCCAGCAGCTTAATATATACGGGAGGAGGCACAGATACGCAGTATTTT,CASSLIYTGGGTDTQYF,17,TRBV7-8,TRBD2,few,TRBJ2-3
TGTGCCAGCAGCATATGGTCCAGCTACGAGCAGTACTTC,CASSIWSSYEQYF,13,TRBV7-9,.,.,TRBJ2-7
TGTGCCAGCCGGCGGTACTACGAGCAGTACTTC,CASRRYYEQYF,11,TRBV2,.,few,TRBJ2-7
TGTGCCAGCAGTTTAGTCCCAGGTTCTCTCTACGAGCAGTACTTC,CASSLVPGSLYEQYF,15,TRBV12-3/TRBV12-4,.,few,TRBJ2-7
TGCAGTGCTAGCTTTGATACGCAGTATTTT,CSASFDTQYF,10,TRBV20-1,.,.,TRBJ2-3
TGTGCCAGCAGCCTGACAGGGACGGCCAAAAACATTCAGTACTTC,CASSLTGTAKNIQYF,15,TRBV5-6,TRBD1,many,TRBJ2-4
TGTGCCAGCAAGCGTGGTACTGAAGCTTTCTTT,CASKRGTEAFF,11,TRBV2,.,few,TRBJ1-1
TGTGCCAGCAGCCAGCTAGCGGGGGGCCCGGGAGCCAAAAACATTCAGTACTTC,CASSQLAGGPGAKNIQYF,18,TRBV11-1,TRBD2,.,TRBJ2-4
TGCGCCAGCAGCTTGGGAGGACAGAATAGCAATCAGCCCCAGCATTTT,CASSLGGQNSNQPQHF,16,TRBV5-1,.,.,TRBJ1-5
TGCGCCAGCAGCCAAGATCGGCTCGGGGGAGACGGTGAAGCTTTCTTT,CASSQDRLGGDGEAFF,16,TRBV4-1,.,many,TRBJ1-1
TGTGCCAGCAGTCCAGGGGGAGGTAGGCAAGAGACCCAGTACTTC,CASSPGGGRQETQYF,15,TRBV12-3/TRBV12-4,.,many,TRBJ2-5
TGCGCCCTGGGGGAAAGGAGGGGGGCCGGGGAGCTGTTTTTT,CALGERRGAGELFF,14,TRBV10-2,.,.,TRBJ2-2
TGCAGTGCCAGGACAACAGCGGGACAGGGTAACACCGGGGAGCTGTTTTTT,CSARTTAGQGNTGELFF,17,TRBV20-1,TRBD1,few,TRBJ2-2
TGCGCCAGCAGCCCCCTGGACTCCTACAATGAGCAGTTCTTC,CASSPLDSYNEQFF,14,TRBV5-1,.,.,TRBJ2-1
TGCAGTGCTAAGGGGACGGGATCTGGGGCCAACGTCCTGACTTTC,CSAKGTGSGANVLTF,15,TRBV20-1,.,few,TRBJ2-6
TGTGCCAGCAGTTCCCCCGGACCCCCTTACACCGGGGAGCTGTTTTTT,CASSSPGPPYTGELFF,16,TRBV27,.,few,TRBJ2-2
TGTGCCAGCAGCAAGTTGCTAGGGAGCAGACAGGATATAGCCAAAAACATTCAGTACTTC,CASSKLLGSRQDIAKNIQYF,20,TRBV6-2/TRBV6-3,.,.,TRBJ2-4
TGTGCCACAACGACGTTACTTTCCAGAGCCAACGTCCTGACTTTC,CATTTLLSRANVLTF,15,TRBV2,.,.,TRBJ2-6
TGTGCCAGCAGCCAGCTCCCCTGGACAGGGAGAGCTAAATCCTACAATGAGCAGTTCTTC,CASSQLPWTGRAKSYNEQFF,20,TRBV7-6,TRBD1,few,TRBJ2-1
TGTGCCAGCAGCCCAAGAAAGACTAGCGGGAGAGTCTTTTTTTTCGGCACAGATACGCAGTATTTT,CASSPRKTSGRVFFFGTDTQYF,22,TRBV3-1,TRBD2,few,TRBJ2-3
TGCAGTGCGACCGGGAACTTGAACACTGAAGCTTTCTTT,CSATGNLNTEAFF,13,TRBV20-1,.,.,TRBJ1-1
TGCAGCGTTAATTGGGACAGGGGGCGTGAAGCTTTCTTT,CSVNWDRGREAFF,13,TRBV29-1,TRBD1,.,TRBJ1-1
TGTGCTAGTAACAGGGGTAATGAGCAGTTCTTC,CASNRGNEQFF,11,TRBV12-5,TRBD1,many,TRBJ2-1